This T cell receptor beta chain appears in the sequencing data of a study of molecular identifiers for immune sequencing clone quantification. Worth noting for this clonotype: This may come from a read error, since a much larger clone is one base off.

Bulk libraries came from a prior protocol with listed TCR primers. TCRdb reprocessed the PCR reads with MiXCR, giving one entry per CDR3 protein. The sample lists around 480,000 distinct CDR3 sequences, about 22% occurring once. The CDR3 length is 13 residues. Germline V lookup: CDR1 SGHTA, CDR2 FQGNSA. J is TRBJ2-7 and V is TRBV7-2, with a possible D match to TRBD2 (5 bases). The clonotype originates from a human donor in good health. Some libraries in this study had Jurkat cell RNA spiked in. Sequencing was done on a sample of naive CD8+ T cells from blood, with Jurkat cell RNA spiked in. Subset specified: FACS-sorted CD8+CD4-CCR7+CD45RA+ naive T cells. The CDR3 loop reads CVSSLVEGEEQYF. CDR3 in DNA: TGTGTCAGCAGCTTAGTCGAGGGAGAGGAGCAGTACTTC.